These 3 T cell receptor beta chains share one sample of origin, sequenced in a study of blood T cells in healthy people across ages. The use of a sample-barcoded 5' primer and a J-beta primer mix characterized a second PCR of roughly 7 to 11 cycles. Via MiXCR, TCRdb re-called the 5' RACE reads, giving one row per CDR3 protein. The table records about 1,600,000 distinct CDR3 sequences, 42% of them present only once. The sample comprised blood. Receptors were obtained from a woman under 30 in good health.

This clonotype was found many times. CDR3 sequence: CSAEPRLAEDNEQFF. The CDR3 DNA reads as TGCAGTGCCGAACCCCGACTAGCGGAAGACAATGAGCAGTTCTTC. The chain employs TRBV20-1 and TRBJ2-1, with 9 bases that match TRBD2. V gave up 6 bases and J gave up 5 bases; unmatched junction bases: 11. The germline V gene has CDR1 DFQATT and CDR2 SNEGSKA (reference sequence). The CDR3 runs to 15 residues.

The chain couples TRBV10-3 to TRBJ2-2, with D unclear. The V gene's germline CDR1 is ENHRY and CDR2 SYGVKD. Trimming took off 3 bases at V and 1 base at J, with 12 bases between the two ends. CDR3 length: 16 amino acids. The CDR3 spells CAISDQVGENTGELFF. In DNA form, the CDR3 reads TGTGCCATCAGTGATCAAGTGGGCGAGAACACCGGGGAGCTGTTTTTT.

The sample holds a few counts of this clonotype. The gene calls are TRBV28 and TRBJ2-7; 8 bases agree with TRBD1. The ends lost 6 bases at V and 12 bases at J; junction bases unmatched: 7. From germline, CDR1 is MDHEN and CDR2 SYDVKM. There are 11 residues in the CDR3. As DNA, the CDR3 is TGTGCCAGCAGCCGTGGACAGGGTACGTACTTC. As protein: CASSRGQGTYF.